This T cell receptor beta chain was found in a study of shared clonotypes between healthy human individuals. Study information: Researchers drew samples from a couple of women and three men aged 18 to 49.

On this clone itself: Its antigen remains unknown.

CD45RO-negative cells were positively selected for CCR7, leaving out terminally differentiated effector memory CD45RA+ cells. Per the authors' pipeline: As immunoSEQ supplied junction-only sequences (without quality scores), filtering differed. Using immunoSEQ multiplex PCR, the repertoire was profiled, and TCRdb retains in-frame clones only, with some absent. V and J calls and clone size follow that table, whereas D and trimming were derived from the DNA. The data contain around 2.1 million clones, about 93% of them singletons. Deletions cut 3 bases from V and 5 bases from J, with 10 bases between. CDR1 and CDR2 (germline): MNHEY, SMNVEV (reference sequence). There are 13 residues in the CDR3. Points from the study as a whole: The generation probabilities recorded for non-shared clonotypes fell below those of clonotypes shared by all four donors. Around 5.3% of naive CD4 clonotypes were shared across several donors.

The rearrangement uses TRBV27 and TRBJ2-5; D is ambiguous. The specimen sequenced was naive CD8+ T cells from PBMCs. This receptor was taken from a man between 18 and 35 years old in good health. Some clones in this sample may be carry-over from other donors' samples. This chain's CDR3 is CASSFNPTETQYF. The CDR3 DNA reads TGTGCCAGCAGTTTTAACCCGACGGAGACCCAGTACTTC.